Given below is one T cell receptor beta chain in context. Antigen: not known. Germline V gene lookup returns CDR1 LGHDT and CDR2 YNNKEL (reference sequence). The germline V and J ends were trimmed by 2 bases and 1 base, with 18 bases remaining between them. The CDR3 length is 18 residues. This entry belongs to a study of T cell responses to AZD1222 COVID-19 vaccine. General study findings and limits: Mapped onto spike, vaccine-associated CD4 TCRs spanned it and were dominant at 160-218 and 743-854. The study reported that nearly half of spike-specific TCRs target unmutated variant regions.

Sequencing was performed with immunoSEQ multiplex PCR; in TCRdb, only in-frame clones are kept and a portion is missing. The table shows 100,000 to 110,000 clones, with 88% occurring only once. The V and J genes are TRBV3-1 (or the pseudogene TRBV3-2) and TRBJ2-4; a possible D gene is TRBD1 (6 bases). Sequencing was performed on peripheral blood, taken on day 0 of AZD1222 vaccination. The TCR comes from an adult in good health. CDR3 bases: TGTGCCAGCAGCCAACGGCCCCAGGGGACCCGGGCCAAAAACATTCAGTACTTC. Amino acids: CASSQRPQGTRAKNIQYF.